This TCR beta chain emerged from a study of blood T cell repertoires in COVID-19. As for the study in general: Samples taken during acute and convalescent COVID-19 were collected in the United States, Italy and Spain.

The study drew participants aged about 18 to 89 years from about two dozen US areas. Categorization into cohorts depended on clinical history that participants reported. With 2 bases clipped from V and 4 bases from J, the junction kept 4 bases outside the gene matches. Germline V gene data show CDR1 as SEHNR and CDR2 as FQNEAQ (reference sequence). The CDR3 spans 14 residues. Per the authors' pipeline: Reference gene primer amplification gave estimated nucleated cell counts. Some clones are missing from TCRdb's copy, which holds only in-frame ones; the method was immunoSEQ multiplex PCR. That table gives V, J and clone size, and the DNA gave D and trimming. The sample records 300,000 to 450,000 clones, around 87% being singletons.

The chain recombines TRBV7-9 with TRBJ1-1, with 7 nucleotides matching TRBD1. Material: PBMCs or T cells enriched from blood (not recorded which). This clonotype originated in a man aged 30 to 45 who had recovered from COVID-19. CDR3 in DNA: TGTGCCAGCAGCTTAACCGGGACAGTCACTGAAGCTTTCTTT. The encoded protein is CASSLTGTVTEAFF.